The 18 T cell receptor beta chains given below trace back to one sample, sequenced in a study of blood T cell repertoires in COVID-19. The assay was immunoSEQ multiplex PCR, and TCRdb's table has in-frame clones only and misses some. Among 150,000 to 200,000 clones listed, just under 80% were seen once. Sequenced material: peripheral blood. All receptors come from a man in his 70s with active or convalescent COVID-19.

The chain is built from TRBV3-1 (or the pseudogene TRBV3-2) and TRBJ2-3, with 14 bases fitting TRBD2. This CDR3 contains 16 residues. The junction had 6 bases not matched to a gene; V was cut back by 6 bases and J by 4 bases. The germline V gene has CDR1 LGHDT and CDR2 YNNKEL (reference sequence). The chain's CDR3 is CASSFGTSGGSDTQYF. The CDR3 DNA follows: TGTGCCAGCAGTTTCGGGACTAGCGGGGGCTCAGATACGCAGTATTTT.

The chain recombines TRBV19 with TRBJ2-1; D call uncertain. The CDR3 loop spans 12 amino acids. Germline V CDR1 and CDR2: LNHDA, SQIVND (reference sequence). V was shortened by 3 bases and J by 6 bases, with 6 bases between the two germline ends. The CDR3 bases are TGTGCCAGTAGTATGGTCGGCAATGAGCAGTTCTTC. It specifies CASSMVGNEQFF. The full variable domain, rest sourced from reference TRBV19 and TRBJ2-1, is DGGITQSPKYLFRKEGQNVTLSCEQNLNHDAMYWYRQDPGQGLRLIYYSQIVNDFQKGDIAEGYSVSREKKESFPLTVTSAQKNPTAFYLCASSMVGNEQFFGPGTRLTVL.

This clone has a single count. CDR3 in DNA: TGTGCCAGCAGCCTCCCGGGACACCGAAGGGGGGAGCAGTACTTC. Protein product: CASSLPGHRRGEQYF. The V and J genes are TRBV7-9 and TRBJ2-7; weak D call: TRBD1 (6 bases). Per germline, CDR1 SEHNR and CDR2 FQNEAQ (reference sequence). Trimming removed 5 bases at V and 7 bases at J, with 21 bases between. The CDR3 is 15 amino acids.

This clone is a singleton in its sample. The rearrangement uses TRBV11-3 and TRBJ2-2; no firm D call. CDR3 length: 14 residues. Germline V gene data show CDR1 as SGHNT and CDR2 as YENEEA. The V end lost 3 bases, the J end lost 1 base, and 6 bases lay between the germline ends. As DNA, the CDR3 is TGTGCCAGCAGCTTTAACAGGAACACCGGGGAGCTGTTTTTT. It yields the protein CASSFNRNTGELFF. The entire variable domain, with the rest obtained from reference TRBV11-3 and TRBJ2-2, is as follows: EAGVVQSPRYKIIEKKQPVAFWCNPISGHNTLYWYLQNLGQGPELLIRYENEEAVDDSQLPKDRFSAERLKGVDSTLKIQPAELGDSAVYLCASSFNRNTGELFFGEGSRLTVL.

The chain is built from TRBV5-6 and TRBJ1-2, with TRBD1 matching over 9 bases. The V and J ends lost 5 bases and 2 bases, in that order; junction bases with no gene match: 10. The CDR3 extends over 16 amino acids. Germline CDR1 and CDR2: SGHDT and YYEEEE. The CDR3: CASRAAGTGSNYGYTF. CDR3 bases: TGTGCCAGCAGGGCCGCCGGGACAGGGTCCAACTATGGCTACACCTTC.

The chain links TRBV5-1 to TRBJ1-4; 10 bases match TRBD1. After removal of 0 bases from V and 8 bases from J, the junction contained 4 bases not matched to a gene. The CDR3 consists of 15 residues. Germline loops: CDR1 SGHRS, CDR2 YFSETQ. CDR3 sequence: CASSLEGTGVEKLFF. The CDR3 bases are TGCGCCAGCAGCTTGGAGGGGACAGGGGTGGAAAAACTGTTTTTT.

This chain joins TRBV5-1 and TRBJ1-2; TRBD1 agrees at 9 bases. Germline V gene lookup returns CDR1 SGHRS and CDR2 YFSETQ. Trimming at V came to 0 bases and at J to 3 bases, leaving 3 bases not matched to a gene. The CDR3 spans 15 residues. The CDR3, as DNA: TGCGCCAGCAGCTTGGCCGGGGACAGGGACTATGGCTACACCTTC. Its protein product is CASSLAGDRDYGYTF.

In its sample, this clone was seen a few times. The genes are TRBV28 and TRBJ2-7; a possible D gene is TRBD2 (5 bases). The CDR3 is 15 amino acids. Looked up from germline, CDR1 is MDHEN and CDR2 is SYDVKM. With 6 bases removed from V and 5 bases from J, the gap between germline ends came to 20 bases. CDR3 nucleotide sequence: TGTGCCAGCAGCGATTTCCAGGTAGGGAGAGACGAGCAGTACTTC. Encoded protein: CASSDFQVGRDEQYF.

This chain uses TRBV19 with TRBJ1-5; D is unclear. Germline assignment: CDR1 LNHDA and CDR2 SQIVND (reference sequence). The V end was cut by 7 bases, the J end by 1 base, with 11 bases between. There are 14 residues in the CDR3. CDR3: CASITPGSNQPQHF. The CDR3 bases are TGTGCCAGTATCACTCCAGGCAGCAATCAGCCCCAGCATTTT.

The CDR3 here is CASSPPFTIRTGLNTEAFF. DNA for the CDR3: TGTGCCAGCTCACCACCCTTTACAATTAGGACAGGACTGAACACTGAAGCTTTCTTT. This chain uses TRBV18 with TRBJ1-1, with 7 bases matching TRBD1. The ends lost 0 bases at V and 0 bases at J; junction bases unmatched: 13. Germline V gene data show CDR1 as KGHSH and CDR2 as LQKENI. The CDR3 is made up of 19 amino acids.

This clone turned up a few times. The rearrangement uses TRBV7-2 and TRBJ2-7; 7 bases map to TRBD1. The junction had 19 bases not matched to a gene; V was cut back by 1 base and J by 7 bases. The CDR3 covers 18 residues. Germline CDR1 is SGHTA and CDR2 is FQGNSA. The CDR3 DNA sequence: TGTGCCAGCAGCTTAGGCCTGAGGGCGACAGGGCAACTCCGGGAGCAGTACTTC. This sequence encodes CASSLGLRATGQLREQYF.

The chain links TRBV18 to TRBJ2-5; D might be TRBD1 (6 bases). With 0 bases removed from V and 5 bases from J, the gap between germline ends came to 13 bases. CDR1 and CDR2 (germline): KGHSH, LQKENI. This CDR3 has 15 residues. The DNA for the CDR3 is TGTGCCAGCTCACCACCAGGACAGTCCGGGGAGACCCAGTACTTC. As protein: CASSPPGQSGETQYF.

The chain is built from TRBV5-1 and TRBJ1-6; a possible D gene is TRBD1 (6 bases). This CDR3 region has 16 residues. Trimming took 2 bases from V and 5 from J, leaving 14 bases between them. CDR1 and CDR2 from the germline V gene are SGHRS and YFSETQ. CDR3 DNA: TGCGCCAGCAGCTTACAACGAGGGGGAGATAATTCACCCCTCCACTTT. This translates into CASSLQRGGDNSPLHF.

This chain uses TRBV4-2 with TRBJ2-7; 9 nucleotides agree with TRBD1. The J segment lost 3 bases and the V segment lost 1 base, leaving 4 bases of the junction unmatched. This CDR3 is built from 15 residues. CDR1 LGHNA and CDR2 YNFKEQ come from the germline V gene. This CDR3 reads CASSQGGQGFYEQYF. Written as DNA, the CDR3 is TGTGCCAGCAGCCAAGGCGGACAGGGGTTCTACGAGCAGTACTTC.

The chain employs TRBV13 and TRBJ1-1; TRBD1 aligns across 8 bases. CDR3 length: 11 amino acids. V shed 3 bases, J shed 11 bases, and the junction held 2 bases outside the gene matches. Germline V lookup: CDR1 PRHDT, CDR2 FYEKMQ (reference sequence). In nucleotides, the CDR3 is TGTGCCAGCAGCTTGGGACAGGAGGCTTTCTTT. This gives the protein CASSLGQEAFF.

Written as DNA, the CDR3 is TGTGCCAGCAGTTCTATACCTCTATCCCCCAATTCACCCCTCCACTTT. This gives the protein CASSSIPLSPNSPLHF. The V call is TRBV28, the J call TRBJ1-6, with D uncertain. This CDR3 has 16 amino acids. CDR1 is MDHEN and CDR2 is SYDVKM in the germline V gene. Trimming stripped 4 bases from V and 7 bases from J, with 17 bases between.

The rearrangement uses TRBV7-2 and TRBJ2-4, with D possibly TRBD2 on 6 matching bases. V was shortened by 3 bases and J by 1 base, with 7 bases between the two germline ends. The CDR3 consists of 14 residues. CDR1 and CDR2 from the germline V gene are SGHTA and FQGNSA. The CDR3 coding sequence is TGTGCCAGCAGCTTTGGGGGGGCCAAAAACATTCAGTACTTC. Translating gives CASSFGGAKNIQYF.

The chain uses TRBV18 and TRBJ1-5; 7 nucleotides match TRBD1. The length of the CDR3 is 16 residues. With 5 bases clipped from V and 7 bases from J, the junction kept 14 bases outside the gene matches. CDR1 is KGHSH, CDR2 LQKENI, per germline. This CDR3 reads CASSSQTGRTTQPQHF. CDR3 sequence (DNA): TGTGCCAGCTCATCTCAGACAGGGAGGACGACCCAGCCCCAGCATTTT. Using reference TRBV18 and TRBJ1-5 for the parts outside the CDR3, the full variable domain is NAGVMQNPRHLVRRRGQEARLRCSPMKGHSHVYWYRQLPEEGLKFMVYLQKENIIDESGMPKERFSAEFPKEGPSILRIQQVVRGDSAAYFCASSSQTGRTTQPQHFGDGTRLSIL.